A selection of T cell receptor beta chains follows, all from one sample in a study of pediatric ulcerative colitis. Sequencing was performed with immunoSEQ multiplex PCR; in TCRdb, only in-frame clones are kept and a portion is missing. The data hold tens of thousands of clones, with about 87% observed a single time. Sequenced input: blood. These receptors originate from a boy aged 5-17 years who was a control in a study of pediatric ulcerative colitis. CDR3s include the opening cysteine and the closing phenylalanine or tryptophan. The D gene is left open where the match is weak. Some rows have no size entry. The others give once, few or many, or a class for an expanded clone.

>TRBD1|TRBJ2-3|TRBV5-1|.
CASSSTGNPTTDTQYF
TGCGCCAGCAGCTCGACAGGGAACCCTACAACAGATACGCAGTATTTT
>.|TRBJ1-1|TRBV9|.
CASSALHTEAFF
TGTGCCAGCAGCGCGCTTCACACTGAAGCTTTCTTT
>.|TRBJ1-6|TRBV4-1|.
CASSQFESSYNSPLHF
TGCGCCAGCAGCCAATTCGAGAGCTCCTATAATTCACCCCTCCACTTT
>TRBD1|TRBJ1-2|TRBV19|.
CASSARTGNGYTF
TGTGCCAGTAGTGCCCGGACAGGGAATGGCTACACCTTC
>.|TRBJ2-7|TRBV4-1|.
CASSPYERDTGEQYF
TGCGCCAGCAGCCCGTATGAGCGCGACACCGGCGAGCAGTACTTC
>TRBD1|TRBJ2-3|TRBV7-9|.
CASSLGRQGTVADTQYF
TGTGCCAGCAGCTTGGGTAGACAGGGGACGGTCGCAGATACGCAGTATTTT
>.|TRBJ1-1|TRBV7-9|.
CASSFTRNTEAFF
TGTGCCAGCAGCTTCACGCGGAACACTGAAGCTTTCTTT
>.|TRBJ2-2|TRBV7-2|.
CASSSRNRAGELFF
TGTGCCAGCAGCTCACGAAACAGGGCCGGGGAGCTGTTTTTT
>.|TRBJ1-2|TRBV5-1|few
CASSLAGPQGYTF
TGCGCCAGCAGCTTGGCGGGGCCGCAGGGCTACACCTTC
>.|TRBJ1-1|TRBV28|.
CASSLSDKQMNTEAFF
TGTGCCAGCAGTTTATCAGACAAGCAGATGAACACTGAAGCTTTCTTT
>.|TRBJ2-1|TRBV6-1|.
CASRSTGRPEQFF
TGTGCCAGCAGATCAACGGGACGCCCAGAGCAGTTCTTC
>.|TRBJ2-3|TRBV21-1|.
CASSNLHLITDTQYF
TGTGCCAGCAGCAATCTGCACTTAATCACAGATACGCAGTATTTT
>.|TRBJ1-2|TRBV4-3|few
CASSQDRMTTRSYGYTF
TGCGCCAGCAGCCAAGATCGGATGACGACCCGTTCCTATGGCTACACCTTC
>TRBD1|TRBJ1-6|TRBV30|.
CAWSVFPTGAEAPLHF
TGTGCCTGGAGTGTCTTTCCTACAGGGGCTGAGGCACCCCTCCACTTT
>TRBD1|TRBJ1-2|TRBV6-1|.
CASNPGGQGDYGYTF
TGTGCCAGCAATCCAGGGGGACAGGGCGACTATGGCTACACCTTC
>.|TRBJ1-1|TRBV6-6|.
CASRERQKNTEAFF
TGTGCCAGCAGAGAACGACAGAAGAACACTGAAGCTTTCTTT
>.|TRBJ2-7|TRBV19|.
CASSIAGAYEQYF
TGTGCCAGTAGTATAGCGGGAGCGTACGAGCAGTACTTC
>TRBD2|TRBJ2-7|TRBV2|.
CASSEWVRTSGTYEQYF
TGTGCCAGCAGTGAATGGGTGCGGACTAGCGGGACCTACGAGCAGTACTTC
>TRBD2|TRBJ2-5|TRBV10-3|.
CAISESGLAGQETQYF
TGTGCCATCAGTGAGTCCGGACTAGCGGGACAAGAGACCCAGTACTTC
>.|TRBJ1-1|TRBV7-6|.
CASSPRGWDTEAFF
TGTGCCAGCAGCCCAAGGGGGTGGGACACTGAAGCTTTCTTT
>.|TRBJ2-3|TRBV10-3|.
CAISALDTQYF
TGTGCCATCAGTGCCTTAGATACGCAGTATTTT
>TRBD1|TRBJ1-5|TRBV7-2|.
CASSSDRGRNQPQHF
TGTGCCAGCAGCTCGGACAGGGGGCGGAATCAGCCCCAGCATTTT
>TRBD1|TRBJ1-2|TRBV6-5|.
CASRPRDRAGGYTF
TGTGCCAGCAGACCCCGGGACAGAGCCGGAGGCTACACCTTC
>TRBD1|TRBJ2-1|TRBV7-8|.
CASSLGTGQGGFEQFF
TGTGCCAGCAGCTTAGGGACGGGACAGGGCGGTTTTGAGCAGTTCTTC
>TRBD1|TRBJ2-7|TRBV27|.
CASSNKQGSEQYF
TGTGCCAGCAGCAACAAACAGGGGAGCGAGCAGTACTTC
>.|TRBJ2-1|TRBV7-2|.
CASSPSVGHNEQFF
TGTGCCAGCAGCCCCAGTGTGGGCCACAATGAGCAGTTCTTC
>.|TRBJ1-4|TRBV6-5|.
CASSYGYTTNEKLFF
TGTGCCAGCAGTTACGGGTACACCACAAATGAAAAACTGTTTTTT
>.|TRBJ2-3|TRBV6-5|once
CASSYQHHTDTQYF
TGTGCCAGCAGTTACCAACACCACACAGATACGCAGTATTTT
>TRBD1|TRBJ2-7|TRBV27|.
CASSLTGLEQYF
TGTGCCAGCAGTCTGACAGGGCTCGAGCAGTACTTC
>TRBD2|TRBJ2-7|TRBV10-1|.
CASRGTKNYEQYF
TGCGCCAGCAGAGGGACTAAGAACTACGAGCAGTACTTC
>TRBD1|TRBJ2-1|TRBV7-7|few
CASSPTGTGSNEQFF
TGTGCCAGCAGCCCAACCGGGACAGGGAGCAATGAGCAGTTCTTC
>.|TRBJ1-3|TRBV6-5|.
CASILSGSGNTIYF
TGTGCCAGCATTCTTTCGGGCTCTGGAAACACCATATATTTT
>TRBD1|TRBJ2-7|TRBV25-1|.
CASSSGTVTYEQYF
TGTGCCAGCTCCTCCGGGACAGTTACCTACGAGCAGTACTTC
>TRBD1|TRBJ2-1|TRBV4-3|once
CASSQVAGGYNEQFF
TGCGCCAGCAGCCAAGTAGCAGGGGGCTACAATGAGCAGTTCTTC
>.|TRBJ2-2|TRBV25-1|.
CASSEWGTTGELFF
TGTGCCAGCAGTGAATGGGGCACGACCGGGGAGCTGTTTTTT
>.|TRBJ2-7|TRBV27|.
CASSPGGQPYEQYF
TGTGCCAGCAGTCCCGGGGGACAGCCCTACGAGCAGTACTTC
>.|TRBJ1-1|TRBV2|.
CARARWAGAEAFF
TGTGCCAGGGCGAGGTGGGCAGGGGCTGAAGCTTTCTTT
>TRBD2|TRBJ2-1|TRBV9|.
CASTTYSGGARNEQFF
TGTGCCAGCACAACCTATAGCGGGGGGGCCCGGAATGAGCAGTTCTTC
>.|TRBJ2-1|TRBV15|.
CATSRDIDREQFF
TGTGCCACCAGCAGAGATATCGACAGGGAGCAGTTCTTC
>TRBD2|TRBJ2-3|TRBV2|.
CASSGSGRGGDTQYF
TGTGCCAGCAGCGGCTCTGGGCGGGGGGGAGATACGCAGTATTTT
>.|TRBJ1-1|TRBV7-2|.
CASSLLGGVNTEAFF
TGTGCCAGCAGCTTACTCGGGGGGGTGAACACTGAAGCTTTCTTT
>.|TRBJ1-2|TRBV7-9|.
CASSTAGFGGNYGYTF
TGTGCCAGCAGCACAGCGGGCTTTGGGGGGAACTATGGCTACACCTTC
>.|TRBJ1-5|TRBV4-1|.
CASSPTVLSNQPQHF
TGCGCCAGCAGCCCCACAGTTCTTAGCAATCAGCCCCAGCATTTT
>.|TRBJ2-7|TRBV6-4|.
CASSVIVQDREQYF
TGTGCCAGCAGTGTAATCGTTCAGGATCGCGAGCAGTACTTC
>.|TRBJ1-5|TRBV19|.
CASSTPGGYNQPQHF
TGTGCCAGTAGTACCCCTGGAGGGTATAATCAGCCCCAGCATTTT
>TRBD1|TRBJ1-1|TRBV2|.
CASRTGTGTEAFF
TGTGCCAGCAGGACCGGGACAGGGACTGAAGCTTTCTTT
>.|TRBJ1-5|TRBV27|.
CASSGEWQPQHF
TGTGCCAGCAGTGGGGAGTGGCAGCCCCAGCATTTT
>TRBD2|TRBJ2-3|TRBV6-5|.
CASSRGTSSTDTQYF
TGTGCCAGCAGTAGAGGGACTAGCAGCACAGATACGCAGTATTTT
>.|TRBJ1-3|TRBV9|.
CASRGTGSGNTIYF
TGTGCCAGCAGAGGCACGGGGTCCGGAAACACCATATATTTT
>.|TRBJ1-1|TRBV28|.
CASSPGFRLVSFF
TGTGCCAGCAGTCCCGGGTTTAGGTTGGTAAGTTTCTTT
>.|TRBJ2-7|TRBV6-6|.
CASTSSVGHGSYEQYF
TGTGCCAGCACCTCATCGGTGGGGCACGGTTCCTACGAGCAGTACTTC
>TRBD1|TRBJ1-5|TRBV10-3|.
CATAGTGGNQPQHF
TGTGCCACCGCCGGGACAGGAGGCAATCAGCCCCAGCATTTT
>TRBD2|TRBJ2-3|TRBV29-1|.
CSVGLAGAPDTQYF
TGCAGCGTGGGACTAGCGGGAGCACCAGATACGCAGTATTTT
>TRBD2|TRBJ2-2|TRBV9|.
CASSAGLALSPGELFF
TGTGCCAGCAGCGCGGGACTAGCATTATCCCCCGGGGAGCTGTTTTTT
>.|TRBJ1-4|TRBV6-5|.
CASKGEGGNEKLFF
TGTGCCAGCAAGGGGGAGGGGGGTAATGAAAAACTGTTTTTT